This is a list of T cell receptor beta chains from one sample in a study of T-cell memory formation after mild COVID-19. TCRdb redid the calling of the 5' RACE reads with MiXCR, one entry per CDR3 protein. The data contain approximately 100,000 distinct CDR3 sequences, approximately 15% of them seen just once; the ten biggest clones take up roughly 27%. The specimen sequenced was PBMCs or a T cell subset sorted from them (not recorded which). These receptors all stem from an adult woman who had mild COVID-19 (a few samples of this study predate the infection). Cell type and time point are not known. Both conserved end residues are part of each CDR3. A D gene is named only where the DNA matches it firmly. Where a row states a size, it is once, few, many or the class of an expanded clone; other rows omit it.

J gene	D gene	clone size	V gene	CDR3 DNA	CDR3 protein
TRBJ2-7	NA	many	TRBV20-1	TGCAGTGCTAGAGATTTCCAGGGGAGGGACTACGAGCAGTACTTC	CSARDFQGRDYEQYF
TRBJ2-1	NA	NA	TRBV4-3	TGCGCCAGCAGCCAAGGGACTTTACTTACGCAGTTCTTC	CASSQGTLLTQFF
TRBJ2-3	NA	NA	TRBV6-5	TGTGCCAGCAGTTACACGGGGGCGTACACAGATACGCAGTATTTT	CASSYTGAYTDTQYF
TRBJ2-7	TRBD1	NA	TRBV29-1	TGCAGCGCGGAAGCAGGGGGTCCCTACGAGCAGTACTTC	CSAEAGGPYEQYF
TRBJ2-1	NA	few	TRBV2	TGTGCCAGCAGGGGGTACGGCACCTCCTACAATGAGCAGTTCTTC	CASRGYGTSYNEQFF
TRBJ1-4	NA	NA	TRBV20-1	TGCAGTGCTAGAGACGGCACTATTAATGAAAAACTGTTTTTT	CSARDGTINEKLFF
TRBJ2-4	NA	few	TRBV30	TGTGCCTGGAGCCAGATAGCCAAAAACATTCAGTACTTC	CAWSQIAKNIQYF
TRBJ2-2	NA	NA	TRBV9	TGTGCCAGCAGCGTAGATCTGAGCGGCGCGAACACCGGGGAGCTGTTTTTT	CASSVDLSGANTGELFF
TRBJ2-4	NA	few	TRBV12-3/TRBV12-4	TGTGCCAGCACTTCCGGACTTACAGGGAACATTCAGTACTTC	CASTSGLTGNIQYF
TRBJ2-6	NA	NA	TRBV4-3	TGCGCCAGCAGCCAAGTTTCTGGCAGCCGCTCTGGGGCCAACGTCCTGACTTTC	CASSQVSGSRSGANVLTF
TRBJ1-1	TRBD1	NA	TRBV4-1	TGCGCCAGCAGCCATGAGGACAGGGTAGCTTTCTTT	CASSHEDRVAFF
TRBJ2-7	NA	few	TRBV6-6	TGTGCCAGCAGTTACTCGATGTCGGGGCTCGAGCAGTACTTC	CASSYSMSGLEQYF
TRBJ1-5	TRBD1	NA	TRBV7-9	TGTGCCAGCAGTACGACAGGGATTGGCAATCAGCCCCAGCATTTT	CASSTTGIGNQPQHF
TRBJ1-4	TRBD1	few	TRBV7-6	TGTGCCAGCAGCCAACAACCCGACAGGGGGAATGAAAAACTGTTTTTT	CASSQQPDRGNEKLFF
TRBJ2-7	NA	few	TRBV20-1	TGCAGTGCTAAAACAGGCTCCTACGAGCAGTACTTC	CSAKTGSYEQYF
TRBJ2-7	NA	few	TRBV7-9	TGTGCCAGCAGCTTAGGTCCGGGGATCTGGCAGTACTTC	CASSLGPGIWQYF
TRBJ1-1	TRBD1	NA	TRBV5-1	TGCGCCAGCAGCCCCAGACAGGGAGGAGGGACTGAAGCTTTCTTT	CASSPRQGGGTEAFF
TRBJ2-1	TRBD2	NA	TRBV5-1	TGCGCCAGCAGCCCCGAGGGAGCGGGGGGCGAAAATGAGCAGTTCTTC	CASSPEGAGGENEQFF
TRBJ2-1	NA	NA	TRBV12-3/TRBV12-4	TGTGCCTTAAGTTTGAGGACGAATGAGCAGTTCTTC	CALSLRTNEQFF
TRBJ2-7	NA	few	TRBV7-2	TGTGCCAGCAGCTTAGTTGGCCCAGCCTTAAGGTACTTC	CASSLVGPALRYF
TRBJ2-6	NA	few	TRBV30	TGTGCCTGGAGTTTGGTCGCCTCTGGGGCCAACGTCCTGACTTTC	CAWSLVASGANVLTF
TRBJ2-3	NA	NA	TRBV25-1	TGTGCCAGCAGTGAGAAAGATCTAGTCACAGATACGCAGTATTTT	CASSEKDLVTDTQYF
TRBJ1-1	NA	NA	TRBV20-1	TGCAGTGCTAGAGATGTAACGAGAGGGATGGCTGAAGCTTTCTTT	CSARDVTRGMAEAFF
TRBJ1-1	NA	NA	TRBV4-2	TGTGCCAGCAGCCAAGATTGGGAGGGGGTGAACACTGAAGCTTTCTTT	CASSQDWEGVNTEAFF
TRBJ1-1	NA	NA	TRBV7-9	TGTGCCAACCACCGCCCAGGTGTTGTCACTGAAGCTTTCTTT	CANHRPGVVTEAFF
TRBJ1-1	NA	NA	TRBV6-2/TRBV6-3	TGTGCCAGCAGTTACTCCGACAGTCACTATGAAGCTTTCTTT	CASSYSDSHYEAFF
TRBJ2-3	TRBD1	NA	TRBV12-3/TRBV12-4	TGTGCCAGCAGTTTTGGACAGGGCCCAGATACGCAGTATTTT	CASSFGQGPDTQYF
TRBJ1-1	NA	many	TRBV20-1	TGCAGTGCAAAGCTCCCCCAGGGTCTGACCACTGAAGCTTTCTTT	CSAKLPQGLTTEAFF
TRBJ1-2	NA	NA	TRBV4-3	TGCGCCAGCAGCCAAGATAGGCAGCAACTAGCTAACTATGGCTACACCTTC	CASSQDRQQLANYGYTF
TRBJ1-5	NA	few	TRBV9	TGTGCCAGCAGCCCTAGCGACAATCAGCCCCAGCATTTT	CASSPSDNQPQHF
TRBJ2-3	NA	few	TRBV27	TGTGCCAGCAGTTTATCAGGGGATACGCAGTATTTT	CASSLSGDTQYF
TRBJ2-1	TRBD2	NA	TRBV12-3/TRBV12-4	TGTGCCAGCAGTGTTAGCGGGGGGGCCGAGAATGAGCAGTTCTTC	CASSVSGGAENEQFF
TRBJ2-5	NA	few	TRBV6-5	TGTGCCAGCAGTTACTCGGGGTCTTCGGCCCAGTACTTC	CASSYSGSSAQYF
TRBJ2-1	TRBD2	NA	TRBV9	TGTGCCAGCAGCCATCCCCTAGCGGGAGGGCCCAATGAGCAGTTCTTC	CASSHPLAGGPNEQFF
TRBJ1-1	NA	few	TRBV19	TGTGCCAGTAGTATAGGTGAGGTCTTGAACACTGAAGCTTTCTTT	CASSIGEVLNTEAFF
TRBJ2-7	NA	NA	TRBV27	TGTGCCAGCAGTTTATTTTCGGCCTACGAGCAGTACTTC	CASSLFSAYEQYF
TRBJ2-7	TRBD2	many	TRBV3-1	TGTGCCAGCAGCCAAGGAGAAGCGGGAGGGCCGGGTCCCTACGAGCAGTACTTC	CASSQGEAGGPGPYEQYF